These 9 T cell receptor beta chains came from one sample sequenced in a study of T cells expressing NK-cell markers. TCRdb re-called the 5' RACE reads, yielding one record per CDR3 amino acid sequence without DNA. The sample table includes about 450,000 distinct CDR3 sequences. Sequencing input: blood T cells: a sorted CD56 or NKG2C T cell subset, CD4+ or CD8+ T cells, or bulk PBMC T cells (not recorded which). The receptor set was obtained from a woman between 18 and 70 years old in good health.

The chain carries TRBV9 and TRBJ2-1; TCRdb returns TRBD2, unconfirmable since there is no DNA. There are 15 residues in the CDR3. From germline, CDR1 is SGDLS and CDR2 YYNGEE. CDR3 residues: CASSNRTITYNEQFF.

The chain couples TRBV15 to TRBJ2-7; TCRdb outputs TRBD1, but without DNA this stays unchecked. Germline CDR1 reads LNHNV; CDR2 reads YYDKDF (reference sequence). The CDR3 runs to 12 residues. This chain's CDR3 is CATSRVGDEQYF.

This chain links TRBV7-9 with TRBJ1-5; TCRdb reports TRBD1, a call that lacks DNA to check it against. Germline CDR1 reads SEHNR; CDR2 reads FQNEAQ (reference sequence). The CDR3 totals 16 residues. CDR3 sequence reads: CASSLGGTGGNQPQHF.

This chain's CDR3 is CASTLSGYEQYF. The chain recombines TRBV6-2 or TRBV6-3 with TRBJ2-7. CDR3 length: 12 residues. The V gene's germline CDR1 is MNHEY and CDR2 SVGEGT.

J is TRBJ1-1 and V is TRBV15; there is no DNA to check the TCRdb D call of TRBD1. The CDR3 runs 13 residues. Germline values: CDR1 LNHNV, CDR2 YYDKDF (reference sequence). The CDR3 sequence: CATSLAPLTEAFF.

The chain joins TRBV6-6 to TRBJ1-3. The CDR3 has 13 amino acids. Per the germline V gene, CDR1 is MNHNY and CDR2 is SVGAGI (reference sequence). The CDR3 here is CASSPVGGNTIYF.

The CDR3 region is CSAFPAALSSYNEQFF. The chain is built from TRBV20-1 and TRBJ2-1; TCRdb names TRBD1, which stays unverified in the absence of DNA. The CDR3 contains 16 residues. CDR1 is DFQATT, CDR2 SNEGSKA, per germline (reference sequence).

The rearrangement uses TRBV5-1 and TRBJ2-7; without DNA, the TCRdb call of TRBD2 cannot be checked. This CDR3 spans 14 amino acids. Germline loops: CDR1 SGHRS, CDR2 YFSETQ. The CDR3 sequence is CASSPTGPGGEQYF.

V is TRBV18 and J is TRBJ1-1; absent DNA, TCRdb's TRBD1 call cannot be checked. The CDR3 consists of 14 residues. Germline V lookup: CDR1 KGHSH, CDR2 LQKENI. This chain's CDR3 is CASSFGTGMTEAFF.